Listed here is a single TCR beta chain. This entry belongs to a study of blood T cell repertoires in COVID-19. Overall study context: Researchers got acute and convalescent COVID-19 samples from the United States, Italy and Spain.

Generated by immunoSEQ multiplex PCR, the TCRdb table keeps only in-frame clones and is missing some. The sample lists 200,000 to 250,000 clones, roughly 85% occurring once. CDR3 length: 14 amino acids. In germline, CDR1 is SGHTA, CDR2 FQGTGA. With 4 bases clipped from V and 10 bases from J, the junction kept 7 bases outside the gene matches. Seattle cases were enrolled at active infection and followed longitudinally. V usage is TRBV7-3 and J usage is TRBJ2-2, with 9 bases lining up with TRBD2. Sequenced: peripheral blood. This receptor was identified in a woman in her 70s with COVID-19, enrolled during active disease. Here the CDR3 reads CASSWGVAGEELFF. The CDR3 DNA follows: TGTGCCAGCAGCTGGGGGGTAGCGGGAGAGGAGCTGTTTTTT.